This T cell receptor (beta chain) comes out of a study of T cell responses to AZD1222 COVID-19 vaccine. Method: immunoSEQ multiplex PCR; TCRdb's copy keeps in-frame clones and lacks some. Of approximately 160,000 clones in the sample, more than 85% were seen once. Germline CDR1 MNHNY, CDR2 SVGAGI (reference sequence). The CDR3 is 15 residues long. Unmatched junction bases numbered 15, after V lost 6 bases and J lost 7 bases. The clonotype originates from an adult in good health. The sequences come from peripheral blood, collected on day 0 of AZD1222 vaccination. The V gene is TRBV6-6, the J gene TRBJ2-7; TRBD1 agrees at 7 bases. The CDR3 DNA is TGTGCCAGCAGGACCGGGACAGAAAGAACTAGTGAGCAGTACTTC. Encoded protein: CASRTGTERTSEQYF.